These 32 T cell receptor beta chains share one sample of origin, sequenced in a study of T-cell reconstitution after alpha-beta-depleted transplantation in children. The TCRbeta library incorporated unique molecular identifiers. Via MiXCR, TCRdb re-called the PCR reads, giving one row per CDR3 protein. This table holds 900,000 or so distinct CDR3 sequences, 15% to 20% found once. Sequences were derived from PBMCs, mostly from graft donor cells, sampled 360 days after TCRalphabeta/CD19-depleted stem cell transplant. All receptors derive from a male patient younger than 18 who had a stem cell transplant for acute lymphoblastic leukemia, so the T cells may come from the graft donor.

This clonotype appeared once. V gene TRBV5-1 combines with J gene TRBJ2-3; 10 nucleotides agree with TRBD2. The germline V gene has CDR1 SGHRS and CDR2 YFSETQ. The CDR3 consists of 16 residues. V lost 3 bases, J lost 6 bases, and 10 bases stayed unmatched. CDR3 nucleotide sequence: TGCGCCAGCAGCTGCAACAAGGGACTAGCGTCGGATACGCAGTATTTT. Translation: CASSCNKGLASDTQYF. Supplemented by reference TRBV5-1 and TRBJ2-3, the full variable domain reads KAGVTQTPRYLIKTRGQQVTLSCSPISGHRSVSWYQQTPGQGLQFLFEYFSETQRNKGNFPGRFSGRQFSNSRSEMNVSTLELGDSALYLCASSCNKGLASDTQYFGPGTRLTVL.

This clonotype was observed a few times. The chain combines TRBV29-1 with TRBJ2-5, with unresolved D. CDR3 length: 12 amino acids. V lost 4 bases and J 5 bases, leaving 11 bases between the germline ends. In germline, CDR1 is SQVTM, CDR2 ANQGSEA. CDR3 region: CSVARASETQYF. CDR3 DNA: TGCAGCGTTGCCCGGGCCTCTGAGACCCAGTACTTC. The full variable domain, its missing parts supplied by reference TRBV29-1 and TRBJ2-5, is SAVISQKPSRDICQRGTSLTIQCQVDSQVTMMFWYRQQPGQSLTLIATANQGSEATYESGFVIDKFPISRPNLTFSTLTVSNMSPEDSSIYLCSVARASETQYFGPGTRLLVL.

This clonotype was counted a few times. The chain combines TRBV7-6 with TRBJ2-3; D gene ambiguous. CDR1 SGHVS and CDR2 FNYEAQ come from the germline V gene. Trimming pared 5 bases from V and 1 base from J, leaving 19 bases between. This CDR3 is built from 17 residues. CDR3: CASSESGSGARTDTQYF. DNA of the CDR3: TGTGCCAGCAGCGAATCCGGTTCGGGTGCCCGCACAGATACGCAGTATTTT.

The rearrangement links TRBV10-2 to TRBJ2-5; 7 nucleotides agree with TRBD1. J lost 4 bases, V lost 0 bases, and 14 bases had no gene match. The V gene's germline CDR1 is WSHSY and CDR2 SAAADI. This CDR3 comprises 18 residues. CDR3 in DNA: TGCGCCAGCAGTGAGTCGTTTTACGACAGGACAGGCACAGAGACCCAGTACTTC. The encoded protein is CASSESFYDRTGTETQYF.

DNA of the CDR3: TGTGCCAGCAGCTTGGGACAGGCCCCCCATTCACCCCTCCACTTT. Translating it yields CASSLGQAPHSPLHF. This sequence joins TRBV5-6 and TRBJ1-6; perhaps TRBD1 as D (6 bases). The CDR3 has 15 amino acids. V dropped 0 bases and J dropped 8 bases, with 12 bases sitting between them. Germline lookup yields CDR1 SGHDT and CDR2 YYEEEE.

This rearrangement joins TRBV5-1 to TRBJ2-1, with 12 nucleotides matching TRBD1. CDR1 and CDR2 from the germline V gene are SGHRS and YFSETQ. CDR3 length: 15 amino acids. The V gene end was trimmed by 3 bases and the J gene end by 6 bases; junction bases not matched to a gene: 4. The chain's CDR3 is CASSSPGQGANEQFF. In DNA, the CDR3 is TGCGCCAGCAGCTCGCCGGGACAGGGGGCCAATGAGCAGTTCTTC. The full variable domain, completed using reference TRBV5-1 and TRBJ2-1, is KAGVTQTPRYLIKTRGQQVTLSCSPISGHRSVSWYQQTPGQGLQFLFEYFSETQRNKGNFPGRFSGRQFSNSRSEMNVSTLELGDSALYLCASSSPGQGANEQFFGPGTRLTVL.

This clonotype was seen at least ten times. This chain connects TRBV10-2 to TRBJ2-1, with a tentative D call TRBD2 (5 bases). The V gene's germline CDR1 is WSHSY and CDR2 SAAADI. V lost 8 bases, J lost 7 bases, and 12 bases lay in between. The CDR3 is made up of 12 amino acids. CDR3 DNA: TGCGCCAGCGGCGGGCTAAGTAATGAGCAGTTCTTC. It specifies CASGGLSNEQFF.

This clonotype was detected only a few times. The chain is built from TRBV10-3 and TRBJ2-7, with D possibly being TRBD1 or TRBD2 (5 bases each). Germline-derived CDR1 and CDR2 are ENHRY and SYGVKD. The CDR3 length is 14 residues. Trimming took 11 bases from V and 0 from J, leaving 17 bases between them. CDR3 region: CAVRSAGSSYEQYF. CDR3 bases: TGTGCCGTCCGGTCCGCAGGGAGCTCCTACGAGCAGTACTTC.

The V gene is TRBV7-2, the J gene TRBJ2-7; tentatively, D is TRBD2 (6 bases). Germline lookup yields CDR1 SGHTA and CDR2 FQGNSA. This CDR3 is 12 amino acids long. The ends were cut back, 6 bases at V and 6 bases at J, with 12 bases in the middle. The CDR3 is CASSWRAGEQYF. The CDR3 DNA is TGTGCCAGCAGTTGGAGGGCGGGCGAGCAGTACTTC.

The chain combines TRBV12-3 or TRBV12-4 with TRBJ2-1, with 10 bases aligning to TRBD1. The CDR3 length is 14 residues. V dropped 6 bases and J dropped 5; count of bases not matched to a gene: 4. CDR3 residues: CASRRQGANNEQFF. CDR3 DNA: TGTGCCAGCAGGAGACAGGGGGCGAACAATGAGCAGTTCTTC.

This chain links TRBV20-1 with TRBJ2-7, with a tentative D call TRBD2 (6 bases). There are 16 residues in the CDR3. V was shortened by 5 bases and J by 3 bases, with 23 bases between the two germline ends. CDR1 is DFQATT and CDR2 is SNEGSKA in the germline V gene (reference sequence). The chain's CDR3 is CSAEVGGPFLNYEQYF. The CDR3 DNA follows: TGCAGTGCTGAGGTGGGGGGTCCATTCCTGAACTACGAGCAGTACTTC.

There are a few counts of this clonotype. The chain links TRBV29-1 to TRBJ2-5; 10 bases are a match to TRBD2. The CDR3 sequence is 16 residues long. The germline V gene encodes CDR1 SQVTM and CDR2 ANQGSEA. CDR3 amino acids: CSTSGRAGGELETQYF. The CDR3 DNA reads as TGCAGTACCTCAGGGAGAGCGGGAGGGGAGCTGGAGACCCAGTACTTC. Supplemented by reference TRBV29-1 and TRBJ2-5, the full variable domain reads SAVISQKPSRDICQRGTSLTIQCQVDSQVTMMFWYRQQPGQSLTLIATANQGSEATYESGFVIDKFPISRPNLTFSTLTVSNMSPEDSSIYLCSTSGRAGGELETQYFGPGTRLLVL.

The V gene is TRBV7-9, the J gene TRBJ2-7, with D perhaps assigned TRBD1 or TRBD2 (5 bases each). This CDR3 is 16 amino acids long. Per the germline V gene, CDR1 is SEHNR and CDR2 is FQNEAQ (reference sequence). The V gene lost 1 base and the J gene lost 2 bases, with 15 bases spanning the gap. The CDR3 nucleotides read TGTGCCAGCAGCTTAGGGATGGGGGTGTCAGCCTACGAGCAGTACTTC. Translation: CASSLGMGVSAYEQYF. Based on the CDR3 plus reference TRBV7-9 and TRBJ2-7, the full variable domain is DTGVSQNPRHKITKRGQNVTFRCDPISEHNRLYWYRQTLGQGPEFLTYFQNEAQLEKSRLLSDRFSAERPKGSFSTLEIQRTEQGDSAMYLCASSLGMGVSAYEQYFGPGTRLTVT.

This rearrangement joins TRBV27 to TRBJ1-5; D is possibly TRBD1 (6 bases). Deletions cut 6 bases from V and 0 bases from J, with 15 bases between. The germline gives CDR1 MNHEY, CDR2 SMNVEV (reference sequence). This CDR3 is 16 amino acids long. CDR3 nucleotide sequence: TGTGCCAGCAGGACCGAAGTGGGGGCTAGCAATCAGCCCCAGCATTTT. Its protein is CASRTEVGASNQPQHF.

This chain uses TRBV3-1 with TRBJ2-1, with D perhaps matching TRBD2 (6 bases). This CDR3 comprises 16 residues. Germline CDR1 is LGHDT and CDR2 is YNNKEL (reference sequence). V lost 0 bases and J lost 0, with 9 bases in between. CDR3 DNA: TGTGCCAGCAGCCAAGAGGAGGGGATCTCCTACAATGAGCAGTTCTTC. Translated, it gives CASSQEEGISYNEQFF.

There are a few counts of this clonotype. This rearrangement joins TRBV20-1 to TRBJ2-1, with D maybe TRBD2 (6 bases). Germline assignment: CDR1 DFQATT and CDR2 SNEGSKA (reference sequence). This CDR3 is built from 15 residues. Trimming removed 0 bases at V and 3 bases at J, with 12 bases between. The CDR3 loop reads CSARDGGSGYNEQFF. CDR3 DNA sequence: TGCAGTGCTAGAGATGGGGGTAGCGGCTACAATGAGCAGTTCTTC.

This chain uses TRBV5-1 with TRBJ2-7; 8 bases match TRBD1. V lost 4 bases and J lost 2; bases outside the gene matches: 8. Germline V gene sequence: CDR1 SGHRS, CDR2 YFSETQ. The CDR3 sequence is 15 residues long. In nucleotides, the CDR3 is TGCGCCAGCAGCCCCCGGGACAGGAGAGCCTACGAGCAGTACTTC. Translation: CASSPRDRRAYEQYF.

This clonotype was observed at least ten times. This rearrangement joins TRBV4-2 to TRBJ2-1, with TRBD2 matching over 9 bases. Per the germline V gene, CDR1 is LGHNA and CDR2 is YNFKEQ. The J segment lost 2 bases and the V segment lost 2 bases, leaving 4 bases of the junction unmatched. The CDR3 has 16 residues. This CDR3 reads CASSQLAGLPYNEQFF. In nucleotides, the CDR3 is TGTGCCAGCAGCCAACTAGCGGGGCTTCCCTACAATGAGCAGTTCTTC.

Ten or more counts support this clonotype. V usage is TRBV20-1 and J usage is TRBJ2-1; tentative D call: TRBD2 (6 bases). This CDR3 comprises 13 residues. Germline CDR1 reads DFQATT; CDR2 reads SNEGSKA (reference sequence). V was trimmed by 3 bases and J by 9 bases, leaving 15 bases between them. The CDR3 is CSASWGVEGEQFF. CDR3 nucleotide sequence: TGCAGTGCTAGTTGGGGGGTAGAGGGTGAGCAGTTCTTC.

This clonotype was counted a few times. This sequence joins TRBV7-9 and TRBJ1-4, with 8 bases fitting TRBD1. J lost 5 bases, V lost 1 base, and 3 bases had no gene match. Germline V CDR1 and CDR2: SEHNR, FQNEAQ (reference sequence). The CDR3 is 15 amino acids. The CDR3 region has the DNA TGTGCCAGCAGCTTAGTCGGACAGGGAAATGAAAAACTGTTTTTT. Its protein product is CASSLVGQGNEKLFF.

J is TRBJ1-1 and V is TRBV5-1; the D is unclear. The CDR3 totals 13 residues. The germline gives CDR1 SGHRS, CDR2 YFSETQ. V lost 0 bases and J 3 bases, leaving 6 bases between the germline ends. CDR3 sequence (DNA): TGCGCCAGCAGCTTGGGGGTTTACACTGAAGCTTTCTTT. Translated: CASSLGVYTEAFF. Based on the CDR3 plus reference TRBV5-1 and TRBJ1-1, the full variable domain is KAGVTQTPRYLIKTRGQQVTLSCSPISGHRSVSWYQQTPGQGLQFLFEYFSETQRNKGNFPGRFSGRQFSNSRSEMNVSTLELGDSALYLCASSLGVYTEAFFGQGTRLTVV.

The J gene is TRBJ2-3, the V gene TRBV20-1; D not resolved. The length of the CDR3 is 13 residues. V was clipped by 5 bases and J by 2 bases, with 11 bases between them. In germline, CDR1 is DFQATT, CDR2 SNEGSKA (reference sequence). The CDR3, as DNA: TGCAGTGCTCTAGATTCCCTCACAGATACGCAGTATTTT. Its translation: CSALDSLTDTQYF.

The chain is built from TRBV7-6 and TRBJ2-2, with TRBD2 matching 8 bases. The ends lost 5 bases at V and 4 bases at J; junction bases unmatched: 6. The CDR3 is made up of 15 amino acids. Germline CDR1 reads SGHVS; CDR2 reads FNYEAQ. Here the CDR3 reads CASSTSGSGTGELFF. CDR3 nucleotides: TGTGCCAGCAGCACCAGCGGGAGTGGCACCGGGGAGCTGTTTTTT.

This sequence joins TRBV20-1 and TRBJ1-2; no firm D call. The V end was cut by 3 bases, the J end by 9 bases, with 17 bases between. Germline-derived CDR1 and CDR2 are DFQATT and SNEGSKA (reference sequence). This CDR3 comprises 13 residues. The chain's CDR3 is CSARPTPHFRYTF. The CDR3 coding sequence is TGCAGTGCTAGGCCCACCCCCCACTTCCGCTACACCTTC.

There are a few counts of this clonotype. This sequence joins TRBV20-1 and TRBJ1-4, with D perhaps matching TRBD1 (5 bases). Germline lookup yields CDR1 DFQATT and CDR2 SNEGSKA (reference sequence). The V and J ends lost 4 bases and 7 bases respectively, with 19 bases between them. The CDR3 is 15 residues long. CDR3 bases: TGCAGTGCTATTAACACCGGGGCTGGGAGTGAAAAACTGTTTTTT. This encodes CSAINTGAGSEKLFF.

This clonotype was found a few times. The CDR3 loop reads CASSPHRVHEQFF. The CDR3 DNA follows: TGCGCCAGCAGCCCTCACAGGGTTCATGAGCAGTTCTTC. V gene TRBV4-1 combines with J gene TRBJ2-1, with D tentatively TRBD1 (6 bases). CDR1 is MGHRA, CDR2 YSYEKL, per germline. Trimming took off 4 bases at V and 8 bases at J, with 12 bases between the two ends. CDR3 length: 13 amino acids.

This chain joins TRBV5-1 and TRBJ2-7, with D tentatively TRBD1 (5 bases). Trimming left V 0 bases short and J 6 bases short, with 10 bases between. CDR1 SGHRS and CDR2 YFSETQ come from the germline V gene. This CDR3 is built from 13 residues. This chain's CDR3 is CASSLVWQGEQYF. For the CDR3, the DNA is TGCGCCAGCAGCTTGGTATGGCAGGGCGAGCAGTACTTC.

The chain joins TRBV5-1 to TRBJ1-1; D may be TRBD1 (6 bases). The germline gives CDR1 SGHRS, CDR2 YFSETQ. CDR3 length equals 14 residues. The V and J ends lost 4 bases and 2 bases respectively, with 12 bases between them. The CDR3 DNA reads as TGCGCCAGCAGCGCGACAGGACAAAACACTGAAGCTTTCTTT. Residues: CASSATGQNTEAFF.

The genes are TRBV29-1 and TRBJ1-2, with TRBD1 matching 8 bases. The CDR3 is 11 residues long. Germline V lookup: CDR1 SQVTM, CDR2 ANQGSEA. J lost 10 bases, V lost 5 bases, and 6 bases had no gene match. In DNA form, the CDR3 reads TGCAGCGTTCCCGACAGGGGTTACTACACCTTC. This gives the protein CSVPDRGYYTF.

This clonotype was found a few times. The V gene is TRBV5-1, the J gene TRBJ1-1; 7 bases map to TRBD1. The V gene's germline CDR1 is SGHRS and CDR2 YFSETQ. There are 15 residues in the CDR3. V shed 7 bases and J 0 bases; nucleotides not matched to a gene: 9. Here the CDR3 DNA reads TGCGCCAGCTTCCCAGGGGGAGGGTTGAACACTGAAGCTTTCTTT. Its translation: CASFPGGGLNTEAFF.

This clonotype was counted between two and nine times. This chain joins TRBV7-9 and TRBJ2-1; a possible D gene is TRBD2 (5 bases). CDR3 length equals 14 residues. Germline-derived CDR1 and CDR2 are SEHNR and FQNEAQ (reference sequence). V was clipped by 1 base and J by 6 bases, with 10 bases between them. The CDR3, as DNA: TGTGCCAGCAGCTTAGGGGAGTGGGTCAATGAGCAGTTCTTC. Translated: CASSLGEWVNEQFF.

In this sample, this clonotype turned up a few times. The chain is built from TRBV12-3 or TRBV12-4 and TRBJ1-5; D call uncertain. The CDR3 consists of 16 residues. Trimming took off 6 bases at V and 5 bases at J, with 20 bases between the two ends. The CDR3 DNA sequence: TGTGCCAGCAGCCCGGCGTATGGGGTTTGGGATCAGCCCCAGCATTTT. This translates into CASSPAYGVWDQPQHF.